One and the same sample provided the 32 T cell receptor beta chains below, sequenced in a study of response to subunit inactivated influenza vaccine. From the RT-PCR reads, TCRdb called clonotypes with MiXCR, one entry per CDR3 protein. The table records 600,000 to 700,000 distinct CDR3 sequences, approximately 14% of them present only once. Sequencing was performed on PBMCs from blood, taken roughly 2 weeks before vaccination. The receptors were gathered from a man aged 45-65 years who received an inactivated influenza vaccine.

The chain employs TRBV2 and TRBJ1-6; perhaps TRBD1 as D (5 bases). V was cut by 9 bases and J by 7 bases, with 16 bases left in between. Germline V CDR1 and CDR2: SNHLY, FYNNEI. The length of the CDR3 is 14 residues. The CDR3 spells CASRKGLLNSPLHF. For the CDR3, the DNA is TGTGCCAGTAGAAAGGGACTGCTAAATTCACCCCTCCACTTT.

This clonotype occurred a few times. The rearrangement links TRBV14 to TRBJ2-5; 7 positions match TRBD2. The ends lost 5 bases at V and 0 bases at J; junction bases unmatched: 6. The CDR3 length is 15 residues. Germline V gene sequence: CDR1 SGHDN, CDR2 FVKESK. Here the CDR3 reads CASSEGTTYQETQYF. In nucleotides, the CDR3 is TGTGCCAGCAGCGAAGGGACTACCTACCAAGAGACCCAGTACTTC. Looking up the rest from reference TRBV14 and TRBJ2-5 gives the full variable domain: EAGVTQFPSHSVIEKGQTVTLRCDPISGHDNLYWYRRVMGKEIKFLLHFVKESKQDESGMPNNRFLAERTGGTYSTLKVQPAELEDSGVYFCASSEGTTYQETQYFGPGTRLLVL.

This clonotype was observed a handful of times. The V call is TRBV28, the J call TRBJ2-1; the D gene is possibly TRBD1 (6 bases). The ends were cut back, 3 bases at V and 1 base at J, with 16 bases in the middle. There are 17 residues in the CDR3. Germline assignment: CDR1 MDHEN and CDR2 SYDVKM. CDR3 residues: CASSFGNRAQSYNEQFF. CDR3 coding DNA: TGTGCCAGCAGTTTTGGAAACAGGGCCCAATCCTACAATGAGCAGTTCTTC.

The genes are TRBV5-1 and TRBJ1-6; TRBD1 matches at 12 bases. Germline CDR1 and CDR2: SGHRS and YFSETQ. This CDR3 is 15 amino acids long. V lost 4 bases, J lost 8 bases, and 4 bases stayed unmatched. CDR3 protein: CASSTGQGADSPLHF. DNA for the CDR3: TGCGCCAGCAGCACGGGACAGGGGGCTGATTCACCCCTCCACTTT.

The chain carries TRBV7-6 and TRBJ1-1, with D maybe TRBD1 (6 bases). This CDR3 has 13 amino acids. The V gene lost 4 bases and the J gene lost 3 bases, with 9 bases spanning the gap. Looked up from germline, CDR1 is SGHVS and CDR2 is FNYEAQ. In DNA, the CDR3 is TGTGCCAGCAGCTCCAGGGGTTACACTGAAGCTTTCTTT. Translated: CASSSRGYTEAFF. Full variable domain (missing parts from reference TRBV7-6 and TRBJ1-1): GAGVSQSPRYKVTKRGQDVALRCDPISGHVSLYWYRQALGQGPEFLTYFNYEAQQDKSGLPNDRFSAERPEGSISTLTIQRTEQRDSAMYRCASSSRGYTEAFFGQGTRLTVV.

The chain carries TRBV7-2 and TRBJ1-1, with 7 bases lining up with TRBD1. This CDR3 has 16 amino acids. The V segment lost 4 bases and the J segment 8 bases; nucleotides outside the gene matches: 16. The germline CDR1 and CDR2 sequences are SGHTA and FQGNSA. For the CDR3, the DNA is TGTGCCAGCAGCTCGGGGTTTCTGGGAACCAGGGGGGAAGCTTTCTTT. As protein: CASSSGFLGTRGEAFF.

This clonotype was recorded a few times. The V call is TRBV5-1, the J call TRBJ2-5, with TRBD1 matching over 8 bases. Germline values: CDR1 SGHRS, CDR2 YFSETQ. Trimming cost V 5 bases and J 0 bases; bases outside gene matches: 6. There are 15 residues in the CDR3. The CDR3: CASSETGDNQETQYF. For the CDR3, the DNA is TGCGCCAGCAGTGAGACAGGGGATAACCAAGAGACCCAGTACTTC.

This clonotype was counted a few times. The chain employs TRBV20-1 and TRBJ2-1, with 12 bases matching TRBD1. The germline gives CDR1 DFQATT, CDR2 SNEGSKA (reference sequence). V shed 7 bases, J shed 2 bases, and the junction held 9 bases outside the gene matches. CDR3 length: 16 amino acids. CDR3 sequence: CSVPGQGARPYNEQFF. The CDR3 bases are TGCAGTGTGCCGGGACAGGGGGCTCGTCCCTACAATGAGCAGTTCTTC.

The chain couples TRBV10-3 to TRBJ2-5, with 12 bases that match TRBD2. Unmatched junction bases numbered 7, after V lost 3 bases and J lost 2 bases. The length of the CDR3 is 17 residues. The germline V gene has CDR1 ENHRY and CDR2 SYGVKD. CDR3 nucleotide sequence: TGTGCCATCAGTGATCGTGGACTAGCGGGAATGCAAGAGACCCAGTACTTC. This encodes CAISDRGLAGMQETQYF.

The sample holds a few counts of this clonotype. The genes are TRBV12-3 or TRBV12-4 and TRBJ2-1; 11 bases match TRBD2. The junction had 4 bases not matched to a gene; V was cut back by 5 bases and J by 4 bases. The CDR3 covers 15 residues. The CDR3 bases are TGTGCCAGCAGTGTTAGCGGGAGGGGGTACAATGAGCAGTTCTTC. Amino acid sequence: CASSVSGRGYNEQFF.

The chain has TRBV6-1 and TRBJ1-1, with unresolved D. V was trimmed by 2 bases and J by 0 bases, leaving 16 bases between them. CDR1 and CDR2 (germline): MNHNS, SASEGT. The CDR3 runs 17 residues. This CDR3 reads CASSESGWGFMNTEAFF. The DNA of the CDR3 is TGTGCCAGCAGTGAATCTGGTTGGGGATTCATGAACACTGAAGCTTTCTTT.

This clonotype was counted a few times. This chain links TRBV27 with TRBJ2-1, with no clear D. V lost 5 bases, J lost 5 bases, and 10 bases lay in between. The germline CDR1 and CDR2 sequences are MNHEY and SMNVEV (reference sequence). CDR3 length: 13 amino acids. CDR3 sequence reads: CASSTPLDNEQFF. The CDR3 DNA sequence: TGTGCCAGCAGTACCCCGTTAGACAATGAGCAGTTCTTC.

The V and J genes are TRBV9 and TRBJ2-7, with a possible D match to TRBD2 (6 bases). Germline V gene sequence: CDR1 SGDLS, CDR2 YYNGEE. The CDR3 has 15 amino acids. V lost 2 bases and J 1 base, leaving 13 bases between the germline ends. This chain's CDR3 is CASSVGHGGSYEQYF. CDR3 nucleotide sequence: TGTGCCAGCAGCGTCGGGCACGGGGGTTCCTACGAGCAGTACTTC.

The rearrangement uses TRBV11-2 and TRBJ2-7; 9 bases are a match to TRBD1. CDR3 length equals 18 residues. V lost 3 bases, J lost 2 bases, and 14 bases stayed unmatched. CDR1 and CDR2 (germline): SGHAT, FQNNGV. In nucleotides, the CDR3 is TGTGCCAGCAGCTTCGGGACAGGGCGCGGCGCCGTCCCCTACGAGCAGTACTTC. Protein: CASSFGTGRGAVPYEQYF.

The table lists this clonotype with many counts. In DNA form, the CDR3 reads TGCGCCAGCAGCTTGGGAGCCGGGTATCGTTACGAGCAGTACTTC. Its protein product is CASSLGAGYRYEQYF. This sequence joins TRBV5-1 and TRBJ2-7; no reliable D call. The length of the CDR3 is 15 residues. Between the trimmed V and J ends, which lost 0 bases and 4 bases, there was a span of 14 bases. CDR1 and CDR2 (germline): SGHRS, YFSETQ.

At least ten counts were recorded for this clonotype. V gene TRBV7-2 combines with J gene TRBJ2-3; D is undetermined. Between the trimmed V and J ends, which lost 3 bases and 1 base, there was a span of 8 bases. The CDR3 totals 14 residues. Germline V gene data show CDR1 as SGHTA and CDR2 as FQGNSA. DNA for the CDR3: TGTGCCAGCAGCTTGGCACCGGGCACAGATACGCAGTATTTT. Residues: CASSLAPGTDTQYF.

V usage is TRBV5-6 and J usage is TRBJ2-1, with 11 bases identical to TRBD1. V shed 4 bases and J 9 bases; nucleotides not matched to a gene: 3. The CDR3 spans 13 residues. Per the germline V gene, CDR1 is SGHDT and CDR2 is YYEEEE. CDR3 region: CASSRTGGLEQFF. CDR3 nucleotide sequence: TGTGCCAGCAGCCGGACAGGGGGCCTTGAGCAGTTCTTC.

The chain couples TRBV6-1 to TRBJ2-1, with no clear D. CDR3 length: 16 residues. Germline loops: CDR1 MNHNS, CDR2 SASEGT. Between the trimmed V and J ends, which lost 8 bases and 0 bases, there was a span of 17 bases. Written as DNA, the CDR3 is TGTGCCAGCCATCCCTCCGGACCTTCCTCCTACAATGAGCAGTTCTTC. It codes for CASHPSGPSSYNEQFF.

J is TRBJ2-5 and V is TRBV20-1; D possibly corresponds to TRBD2 (5 bases). The CDR3 length is 14 residues. Trimming removed 4 bases at V and 4 bases at J, with 16 bases between. Germline assignment: CDR1 DFQATT and CDR2 SNEGSKA (reference sequence). The CDR3 sequence is CSANTGLEGETQYF. As DNA, the CDR3 is TGCAGTGCTAACACCGGGCTCGAGGGAGAGACCCAGTACTTC.

This clonotype was seen a few times. V usage is TRBV7-9 and J usage is TRBJ2-7; 8 positions agree with TRBD1. V was pared by 8 bases and J by 4 bases, with 7 bases of the junction left unmatched. Germline values: CDR1 SEHNR, CDR2 FQNEAQ (reference sequence). This CDR3 has 13 amino acids. In DNA, the CDR3 is TGTGCCAGCTTGGACAGGGTGAGATACGAGCAGTACTTC. Protein sequence: CASLDRVRYEQYF. The entire variable domain, with the rest obtained from reference TRBV7-9 and TRBJ2-7, is as follows: DTGVSQNPRHKITKRGQNVTFRCDPISEHNRLYWYRQTLGQGPEFLTYFQNEAQLEKSRLLSDRFSAERPKGSFSTLEIQRTEQGDSAMYLCASLDRVRYEQYFGPGTRLTVT.

This clonotype was counted between two and nine times. V is TRBV5-1 and J is TRBJ2-7; 7 nucleotides match TRBD1. The CDR3 has 15 amino acids. Germline assignment: CDR1 SGHRS and CDR2 YFSETQ. V trimming: 4 bases; J trimming: 3 bases; junction bases outside the gene matches: 10. The CDR3 coding sequence is TGCGCCAGCAGCCAGACAGGGTCGACGGGCTACGAGCAGTACTTC. It is translated as CASSQTGSTGYEQYF.

The V and J genes are TRBV7-2 and TRBJ2-1; 11 bases are a match to TRBD1. The CDR3 is 18 amino acids. J was trimmed by 1 base and V by 5 bases; bases with no gene match: 10. Germline values: CDR1 SGHTA, CDR2 FQGNSA. CDR3 sequence (DNA): TGTGCCAGCAGCCCCCCAGGACAGGGGGCGAGGTCCTACAATGAGCAGTTCTTC. Amino acids: CASSPPGQGARSYNEQFF.

The V and J genes are TRBV6-5 and TRBJ1-1; 7 nucleotides line up with TRBD1. Trimming took 2 bases from V and 0 from J; bases not matched to a gene: 3. Per the germline V gene, CDR1 is MNHEY and CDR2 is SVGAGI. This CDR3 spans 15 amino acids. The CDR3 nucleotides read TGTGCCAGCAGTTACGGGGGACAGCTGAACACTGAAGCTTTCTTT. Its protein is CASSYGGQLNTEAFF.

This clonotype turned up a few times. The rearrangement joins TRBV25-1 to TRBJ2-7; D is uncertain. Trimming left V 0 bases short and J 7 bases short, with 10 bases between. Germline CDR1 and CDR2: MGHDK and SYGVNS. This CDR3 contains 13 residues. CDR3 bases: TGTGCCAGCAGTGAATATTTGTTTAAAGAGCAGTACTTC. Translated: CASSEYLFKEQYF.

The gene calls are TRBV6-2 or TRBV6-3 and TRBJ2-7, with 9 bases aligning to TRBD2. The V gene's germline CDR1 is MNHEY and CDR2 SVGEGT. The CDR3 totals 15 residues. Germline trimming cut 2 bases from V and 7 bases from J; bases unmatched to any gene: 9. CDR3 coding DNA: TGTGCCAGCAGTTACCCCCGATGGCGGGAGGGTGAGCAGTACTTC. This encodes CASSYPRWREGEQYF.

The chain links TRBV5-1 to TRBJ1-3; D gene ambiguous. The CDR3 covers 15 residues. Germline-derived CDR1 and CDR2 are SGHRS and YFSETQ. V was cut by 4 bases and J by 1 base, with 12 bases left in between. CDR3 sequence reads: CASSPGGPSGNTIYF. DNA of the CDR3: TGCGCCAGCAGCCCCGGTGGACCGTCTGGAAACACCATATATTTT.

The V and J genes are TRBV5-6 and TRBJ2-6, with TRBD1 matching 12 bases. Germline V gene sequence: CDR1 SGHDT, CDR2 YYEEEE. V gave up 4 bases and J gave up 5 bases; unmatched junction bases: 7. The CDR3 has 17 amino acids. CDR3 residues: CASSRGQGARRANVLTF. In DNA form, the CDR3 reads TGTGCCAGCAGCAGGGGACAGGGGGCGCGGAGGGCCAACGTCCTGACTTTC.

The rearrangement uses TRBV19 and TRBJ1-3; no reliable D call. Per germline, CDR1 LNHDA and CDR2 SQIVND (reference sequence). The length of the CDR3 is 15 residues. Trimming cost V 5 bases and J 0 bases, with 11 bases left between them. CDR3 in DNA: TGTGCCAGTAGTGGGGAACTCTTCTCTGGAAACACCATATATTTT. Protein: CASSGELFSGNTIYF.

This clonotype appeared many times. V is TRBV20-1 and J is TRBJ2-7; 9 nucleotides align to TRBD2. The CDR3 is 16 amino acids. From germline, CDR1 is DFQATT and CDR2 SNEGSKA (reference sequence). The junction had 9 bases not matched to a gene; V was cut back by 3 bases and J by 0 bases. The DNA of the CDR3 is TGCAGTGCTAGCCCCTTAGCGGGGGACCGCTCCTACGAGCAGTACTTC. Protein: CSASPLAGDRSYEQYF.

This clonotype was found many times. The V gene is TRBV28, the J gene TRBJ2-3; D is possibly TRBD2 (5 bases). Trimming pared 5 bases from V and 1 base from J, leaving 13 bases between. The CDR3 runs to 15 residues. Per germline, CDR1 MDHEN and CDR2 SYDVKM. CDR3 nucleotides: TGTGCCAGCAGTCCCCGCATGCGGGGCACAGATACGCAGTATTTT. This gives the protein CASSPRMRGTDTQYF.

Ten or more counts support this clonotype. J is TRBJ2-3 and V is TRBV4-3; D is possibly TRBD2 (5 bases). CDR1 is LGHNA and CDR2 is YSLEER in the germline V gene. The CDR3 has 15 amino acids. V lost 0 bases to trimming and J lost 3 bases, with 10 bases between them. This CDR3 is CASSQDISGTDTQYF. CDR3 DNA sequence: TGCGCCAGCAGCCAAGATATATCGGGGACAGATACGCAGTATTTT.

DNA for the CDR3: TGTGCCAGCAGTCCCTCAGGGGAATCACCCCTCCACTTT. This codes for CASSPSGESPLHF. The rearrangement joins TRBV6-2 or TRBV6-3 to TRBJ1-6, with D possibly matching TRBD1 (6 bases). This CDR3 spans 13 amino acids. Trimming stripped 5 bases from V and 10 bases from J, with 12 bases between. Germline-derived CDR1 and CDR2 are MNHEY and SVGEGT.